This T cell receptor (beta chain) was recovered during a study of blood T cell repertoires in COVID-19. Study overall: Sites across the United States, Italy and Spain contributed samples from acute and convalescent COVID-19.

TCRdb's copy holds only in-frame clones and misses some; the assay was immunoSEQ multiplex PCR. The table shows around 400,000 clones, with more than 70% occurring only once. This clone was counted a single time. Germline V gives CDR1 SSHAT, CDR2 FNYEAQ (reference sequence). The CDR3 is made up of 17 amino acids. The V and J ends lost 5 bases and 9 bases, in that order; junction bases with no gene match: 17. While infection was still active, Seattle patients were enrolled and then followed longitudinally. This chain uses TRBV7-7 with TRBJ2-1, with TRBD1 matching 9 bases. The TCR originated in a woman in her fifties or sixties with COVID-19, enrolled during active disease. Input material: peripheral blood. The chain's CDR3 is CASSHNEGQGSKGEQFF. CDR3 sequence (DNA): TGTGCCAGCAGCCACAATGAGGGACAGGGCTCAAAGGGTGAGCAGTTCTTC. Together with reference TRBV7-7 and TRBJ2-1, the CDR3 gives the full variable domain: GAGVSQSPRYKVTKRGQDVTLRCDPISSHATLYWYQQALGQGPEFLTYFNYEAQPDKSGLPSDRFSAERPEGSISTLTIQRTEQRDSAMYRCASSHNEGQGSKGEQFFGPGTRLTVL.